A single sample is the source of the 26 T cell receptor beta chains below, sequenced in a study of metastatic and nonmetastatic thyroid tumors. Using MiXCR, TCRdb re-called clones from the PCR reads. The sample includes about 8,000 clones, around 28% seen only once; the top ten take 40% to 45%. All patients reached thyroid surgery having received no treatment beforehand. Sequencing was carried out using tumor tissue. These receptors were obtained from a male donor with papillary thyroid cancer or a benign thyroid nodule (not recorded which). Some clones in this sample may be carry-over from other donors' samples.

This clone was observed a handful of times. The chain employs TRBV28 and TRBJ2-7; no clear D gene. In germline, CDR1 is MDHEN, CDR2 SYDVKM. The germline V and J ends were trimmed by 2 bases and 3 bases, with 5 bases remaining between them. CDR3 length: 12 amino acids. CDR3 nucleotide sequence: TGTGCCAGCAGTTTAAAGGTCTACGAGCAGTACTTC. Protein: CASSLKVYEQYF.

Within the sample, this clone is medium-sized. This chain joins TRBV6-2 or TRBV6-3 and TRBJ1-5; D is unclear. Germline V gene data show CDR1 as MNHEY and CDR2 as SVGEGT. The ends were cut back, 0 bases at V and 2 bases at J, with 8 bases in the middle. This CDR3 contains 15 residues. In DNA, the CDR3 is TGTGCCAGCAGTTACTCACGCGGGGGCAATCAGCCCCAGCATTTT. This gives the protein CASSYSRGGNQPQHF.

This clone was found a few times. This sequence joins TRBV2 and TRBJ2-2; D is unresolved. The germline CDR1 and CDR2 sequences are SNHLY and FYNNEI. Trimming took off 2 bases at V and 7 bases at J, with 8 bases between the two ends. The CDR3 loop spans 13 amino acids. CDR3: CASSEPNGGELFF. The CDR3 DNA reads TGTGCCAGCAGTGAACCCAACGGCGGGGAGCTGTTTTTT.

The J gene is TRBJ2-2, the V gene TRBV7-2; D is perhaps TRBD2 (5 bases). V was trimmed by 8 bases and J by 7 bases, leaving 8 bases between them. CDR1 is SGHTA and CDR2 is FQGNSA in the germline V gene. The CDR3 length is 11 residues. Here the CDR3 reads CASRGFGELFF. The CDR3 DNA reads TGTGCCAGCCGGGGATTCGGGGAGCTGTTTTTT.

By share, this clone ranks as large. The chain employs TRBV6-1 and TRBJ2-7; possibly TRBD1 or TRBD2 for D (6 bases each). The germline gives CDR1 MNHNS, CDR2 SASEGT. Trimming shortened V by 7 bases and J by 3 bases, and 16 bases separated the two germline ends. The CDR3 is 14 amino acids. As DNA, the CDR3 is TGTGCCAGCACCCCCGGGGGACACCACTACGAGCAGTACTTC. Translating it yields CASTPGGHHYEQYF.

This clone is deemed large. This chain joins TRBV27 and TRBJ2-7, with TRBD1 matching 7 bases. This CDR3 is 14 amino acids long. Germline V gives CDR1 MNHEY, CDR2 SMNVEV (reference sequence). V dropped 3 bases and J dropped 6; count of bases not matched to a gene: 8. Here the CDR3 reads CASSLTGWSLEQYF. CDR3 nucleotide sequence: TGTGCCAGCAGTTTGACAGGGTGGTCGCTCGAGCAGTACTTC.

The rearrangement uses TRBV5-1 and TRBJ1-1, with D unresolved. Deletions cut 0 bases from V and 3 bases from J, with 12 bases between. Germline-derived CDR1 and CDR2 are SGHRS and YFSETQ. CDR3 size: 15 residues. CDR3 region: CASSLAGRRHTEAFF. The CDR3 DNA is TGCGCCAGCAGCTTGGCCGGTAGAAGACACACTGAAGCTTTCTTT.

The chain couples TRBV19 to TRBJ1-2; a weak D match, TRBD1 (5 bases). The CDR3 has 12 residues. Germline V gene sequence: CDR1 LNHDA, CDR2 SQIVND (reference sequence). Deletions cut 5 bases from V and 8 bases from J, with 12 bases between. The CDR3 nucleotides read TGTGCCAGTAGTTACCCAGGGCACGGCTACACCTTC. Amino acid sequence: CASSYPGHGYTF.

This chain connects TRBV30 to TRBJ1-5, with D tentatively TRBD1 (5 bases). Germline CDR1 is GTSNPN and CDR2 is SVGIG (reference sequence). The germline V and J ends were trimmed by 0 bases and 1 base, with 10 bases remaining between them. The CDR3 consists of 15 residues. CDR3 loop: CAWSVAGGSNQPQHF. The DNA of the CDR3 is TGTGCCTGGAGTGTAGCCGGGGGAAGCAATCAGCCCCAGCATTTT.

This sequence joins TRBV4-1 and TRBJ2-7; no clear D. The CDR3 runs 16 residues. Germline V gives CDR1 MGHRA, CDR2 YSYEKL. Trimming left V 0 bases short and J 0 bases short, with 12 bases between. The CDR3 nucleotides read TGCGCCAGCAGCCAAGATATTCCAGCAAGCTCCTACGAGCAGTACTTC. Its protein is CASSQDIPASSYEQYF.

This rearrangement joins TRBV28 to TRBJ2-7; 9 bases agree with TRBD2. With V trimmed by 6 bases and J by 0 bases, 15 bases remained unmatched. The CDR3 sequence is 18 residues long. Germline assignment: CDR1 MDHEN and CDR2 SYDVKM. The CDR3 loop is CASRFVLGLAGSSYEQYF. The CDR3 DNA reads as TGTGCCAGCAGGTTTGTTTTAGGGCTAGCGGGAAGCTCCTACGAGCAGTACTTC.

This clone was recorded many times. Here the CDR3 DNA reads TGTGCCAGCAGCCCACTAGCGGGAGTGGGAGATCGGCAGTACTTC. Translation gives CASSPLAGVGDRQYF. V is TRBV3-1 and J is TRBJ2-7; 11 bases align to TRBD2. Germline V gene sequence: CDR1 LGHDT, CDR2 YNNKEL (reference sequence). V dropped 4 bases and J dropped 9; count of bases not matched to a gene: 11. The CDR3 is 15 amino acids.

The chain uses TRBV30 and TRBJ1-2, with 10 bases identical to TRBD1. From germline, CDR1 is GTSNPN and CDR2 SVGIG (reference sequence). V shed 7 bases, J shed 6 bases, and the junction held 14 bases outside the gene matches. There are 15 residues in the CDR3. The CDR3 protein is CASSGTGALRDGYTF. CDR3 sequence (DNA): TGTGCCTCGTCCGGGACAGGGGCCTTAAGGGATGGCTACACCTTC.

The sample holds many counts of this clone. This chain uses TRBV11-2 with TRBJ1-1; no clear D gene. The germline V gene encodes CDR1 SGHAT and CDR2 FQNNGV. V was trimmed by 7 bases and J by 2 bases, leaving 17 bases between them. The CDR3 is made up of 15 amino acids. Here the CDR3 DNA reads TGTGCCAGCACCAATCTTATGACGGTAAACACTGAAGCTTTCTTT. Protein sequence: CASTNLMTVNTEAFF.

This chain joins TRBV24-1 and TRBJ2-1, with D possibly called TRBD1 or TRBD2 (5 bases each). V was cut by 4 bases and J by 0 bases, with 9 bases left in between. Germline assignment: CDR1 KGHDR and CDR2 SFDVKD. The CDR3 has 15 residues. In DNA, the CDR3 is TGTGCCACCAGTGAAACCGGGACCTCCTACAATGAGCAGTTCTTC. This codes for CATSETGTSYNEQFF.

This clone is large by share. This chain uses TRBV6-2 or TRBV6-3 with TRBJ2-2, with TRBD2 matching over 9 bases. The CDR3 contains 17 residues. Trimming cost V 2 bases and J 4 bases; bases outside gene matches: 8. The germline V gene has CDR1 MNHEY and CDR2 SVGEGT. The CDR3 bases are TGTGCCAGCAGTTACCATCCCAGCGGGGGGTCCACCGGGGAGCTGTTTTTT. Translation: CASSYHPSGGSTGELFF.

V and J are TRBV20-1 and TRBJ2-5; D is unclear. From germline, CDR1 is DFQATT and CDR2 SNEGSKA (reference sequence). V lost 6 bases and J lost 4, with 27 bases in between. The CDR3 contains 17 residues. The CDR3 DNA reads as TGCAGTGCATGCCTTCCCGGCCGGGCTAAGACCGGAGAGACCCAGTACTTC. Encoded protein: CSACLPGRAKTGETQYF.

This clone was found a few times. This chain links TRBV6-2 or TRBV6-3 with TRBJ2-7, with 13 bases aligning to TRBD2. This CDR3 is 15 amino acids long. The ends lost 5 bases at V and 2 bases at J; junction bases unmatched: 3. Germline lookup yields CDR1 MNHEY and CDR2 SVGEGT. The CDR3 DNA sequence: TGTGCCAGCAGTGTGGGACTAGCGGGGACCTACGAGCAGTACTTC. As protein: CASSVGLAGTYEQYF.

CDR3 region: CASSIETGLGSRTEAFF. The CDR3 bases are TGTGCCAGTAGTATAGAAACAGGGTTGGGAAGTCGGACTGAAGCTTTCTTT. The gene calls are TRBV19 and TRBJ1-1; weak D call: TRBD1 (6 bases). This CDR3 comprises 17 residues. V dropped 0 bases and J dropped 5 bases, with 19 bases sitting between them. The germline CDR1 and CDR2 sequences are LNHDA and SQIVND (reference sequence).

V gene TRBV6-2 or TRBV6-3 combines with J gene TRBJ2-1, with 11 bases fitting TRBD2. The J segment lost 6 bases and the V segment lost 2 bases, leaving 6 bases of the junction unmatched. Per the germline V gene, CDR1 is MNHEY and CDR2 is SVGEGT. There are 16 residues in the CDR3. The DNA of the CDR3 is TGTGCCAGCAGTTACGGACTAGCGGGTAGAAGCAATGAGCAGTTCTTC. Translating it yields CASSYGLAGRSNEQFF.

In this sample, this clone is medium-sized. This chain connects TRBV20-1 to TRBJ1-6; 8 bases map to TRBD1. V was clipped by 5 bases and J by 9 bases; unmatched bases: 12. Germline loops: CDR1 DFQATT, CDR2 SNEGSKA (reference sequence). The CDR3 is 15 amino acids. The CDR3 here is CSALDRGEPLSPLHF. Written as DNA, the CDR3 is TGCAGTGCTCTCGACAGGGGCGAGCCCCTTTCACCCCTCCACTTT.

The chain couples TRBV9 to TRBJ2-2; 14 bases agree with TRBD2. The trim removed 4 bases at V and 8 bases at J, leaving 13 bases unmatched. Germline CDR1 SGDLS, CDR2 YYNGEE. The CDR3 consists of 18 residues. DNA of the CDR3: TGTGCCAGCAGCCAACGGCCGGGACTAGCGGGAGTAGGAGGGGAGCTGTTTTTT. Its translation: CASSQRPGLAGVGGELFF.

The V gene is TRBV28, the J gene TRBJ1-2; D remains unclear. Germline CDR1 is MDHEN and CDR2 is SYDVKM. V shed 6 bases and J shed 5 bases, with 16 bases lying between them. The CDR3 consists of 14 residues. Written as DNA, the CDR3 is TGTGCCAGCAGGTCCCCTGCTGGAGGGTATGGCTACACCTTC. Its translation is CASRSPAGGYGYTF.

The chain links TRBV20-1 to TRBJ2-3; TRBD1 matches at 7 bases. Germline loops: CDR1 DFQATT, CDR2 SNEGSKA (reference sequence). With 5 bases clipped from V and 0 bases from J, the junction kept 11 bases outside the gene matches. This CDR3 has 16 residues. The CDR3 DNA sequence: TGCAGTGCTCTCCACGGACAGGCGACTAGCACAGATACGCAGTATTTT. Protein sequence: CSALHGQATSTDTQYF.

The chain couples TRBV3-1 to TRBJ2-3; weak D call: TRBD1 (6 bases). V lost 3 bases and J 1 base, leaving 17 bases between the germline ends. Germline V gene lookup returns CDR1 LGHDT and CDR2 YNNKEL (reference sequence). There are 17 residues in the CDR3. The CDR3 region is CASSQGLPGQRTDTQYF. DNA for the CDR3: TGTGCCAGCAGCCAGGGATTACCGGGACAACGCACAGATACGCAGTATTTT.

A few counts support this clone. Since no conserved phenylalanine or tryptophan closes the CDR3, a read error is the likely cause. No DNA is shown, since the ends of the CDR3 on it are uncertain; the CDR3 is the one TCRdb lists. The chain links TRBV6-1 to TRBJ2-7; the listed D gene, TRBD2, was not tested against the DNA. CDR1 and CDR2 (germline): MNHNS, SASEGT. The CDR3 length is 9 residues, termini included. This CDR3 reads CASSYLVSS.